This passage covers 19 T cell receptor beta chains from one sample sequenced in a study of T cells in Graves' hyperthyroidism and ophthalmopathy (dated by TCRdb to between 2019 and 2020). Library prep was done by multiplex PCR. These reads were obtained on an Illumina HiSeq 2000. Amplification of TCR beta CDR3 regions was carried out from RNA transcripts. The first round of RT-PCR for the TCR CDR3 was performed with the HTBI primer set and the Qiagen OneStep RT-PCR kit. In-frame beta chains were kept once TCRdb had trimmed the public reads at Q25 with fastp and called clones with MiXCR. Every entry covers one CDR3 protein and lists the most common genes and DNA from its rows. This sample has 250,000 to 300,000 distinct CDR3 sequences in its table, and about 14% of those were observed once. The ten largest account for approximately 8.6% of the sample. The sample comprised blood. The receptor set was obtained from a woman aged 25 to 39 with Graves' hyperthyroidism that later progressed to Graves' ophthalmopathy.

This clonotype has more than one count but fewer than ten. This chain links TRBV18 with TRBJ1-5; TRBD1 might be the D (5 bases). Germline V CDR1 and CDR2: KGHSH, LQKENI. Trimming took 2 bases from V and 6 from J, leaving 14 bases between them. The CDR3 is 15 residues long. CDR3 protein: CASSPGFLGGQPQHF. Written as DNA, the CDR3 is TGTGCCAGCTCACCAGGATTCTTGGGGGGTCAGCCCCAGCATTTT.

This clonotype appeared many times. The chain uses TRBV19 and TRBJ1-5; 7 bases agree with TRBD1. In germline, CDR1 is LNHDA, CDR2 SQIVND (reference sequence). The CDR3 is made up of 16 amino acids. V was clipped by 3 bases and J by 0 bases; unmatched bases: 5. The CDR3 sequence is CASSIPGTDSNQPQHF. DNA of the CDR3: TGTGCCAGTAGTATTCCCGGGACAGATAGCAATCAGCCCCAGCATTTT.

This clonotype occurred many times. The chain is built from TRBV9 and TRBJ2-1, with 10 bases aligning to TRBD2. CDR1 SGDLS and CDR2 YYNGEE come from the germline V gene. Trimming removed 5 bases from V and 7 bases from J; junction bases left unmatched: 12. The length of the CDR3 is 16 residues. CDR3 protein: CASSPLAGDLWNEQFF. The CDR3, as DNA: TGTGCCAGCAGTCCTCTAGCGGGAGACCTCTGGAATGAGCAGTTCTTC.

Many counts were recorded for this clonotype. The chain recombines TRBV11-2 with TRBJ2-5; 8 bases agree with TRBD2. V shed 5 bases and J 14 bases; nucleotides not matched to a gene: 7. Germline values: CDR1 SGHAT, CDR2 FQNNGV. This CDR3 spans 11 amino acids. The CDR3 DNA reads TGTGCCAGCAGCGACCTGAGCGGGAGATACTTC. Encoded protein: CASSDLSGRYF.

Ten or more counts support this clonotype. The CDR3 loop reads CATSRDRGRLEQYF. CDR3 bases: TGTGCCACCAGCAGAGATCGGGGACGCCTCGAGCAGTACTTC. V usage is TRBV15 and J usage is TRBJ2-7, with D possibly called TRBD1 or TRBD2 (5 bases each). The V end was cut by 0 bases, the J end by 6 bases, with 12 bases between. The CDR3 consists of 14 residues. Germline CDR1 reads LNHNV; CDR2 reads YYDKDF (reference sequence).

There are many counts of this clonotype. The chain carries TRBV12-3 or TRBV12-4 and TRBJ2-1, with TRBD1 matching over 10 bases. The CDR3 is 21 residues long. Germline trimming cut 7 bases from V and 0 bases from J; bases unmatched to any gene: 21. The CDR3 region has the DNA TGTGCCAGCATCCCCGGGGGACAGGGGATGCTAGCGGTAAACTCCTACAATGAGCAGTTCTTC. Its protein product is CASIPGGQGMLAVNSYNEQFF.

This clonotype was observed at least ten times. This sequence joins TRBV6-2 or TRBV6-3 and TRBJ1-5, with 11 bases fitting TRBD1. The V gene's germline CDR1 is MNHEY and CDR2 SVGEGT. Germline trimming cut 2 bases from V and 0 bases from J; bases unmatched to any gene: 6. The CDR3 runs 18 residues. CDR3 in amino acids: CASSYPGQGAYSNQPQHF. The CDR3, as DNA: TGTGCCAGCAGTTACCCCGGACAGGGGGCTTATAGCAATCAGCCCCAGCATTTT.

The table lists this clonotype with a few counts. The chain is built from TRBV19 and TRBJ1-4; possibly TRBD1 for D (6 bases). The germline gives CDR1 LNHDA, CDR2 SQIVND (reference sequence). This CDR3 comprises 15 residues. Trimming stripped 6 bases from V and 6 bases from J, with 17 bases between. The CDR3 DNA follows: TGTGCCAGTAGGCCGAGGCAGGGGCCTTATGAAAAACTGTTTTTT. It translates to CASRPRQGPYEKLFF.

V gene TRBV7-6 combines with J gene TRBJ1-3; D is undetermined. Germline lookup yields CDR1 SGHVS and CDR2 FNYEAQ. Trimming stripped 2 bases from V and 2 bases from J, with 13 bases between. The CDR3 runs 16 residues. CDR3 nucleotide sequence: TGTGCCAGCAGCTTACATCAGGATACCGCTGGAAACACCATATATTTT. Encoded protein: CASSLHQDTAGNTIYF.

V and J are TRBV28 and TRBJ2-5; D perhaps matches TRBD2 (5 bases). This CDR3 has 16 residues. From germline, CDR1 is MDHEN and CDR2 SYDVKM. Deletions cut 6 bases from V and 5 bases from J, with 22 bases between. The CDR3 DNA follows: TGTGCCAGCAGCTCCCTGGGTAGCCCCAGGAGGGAGACCCAGTACTTC. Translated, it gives CASSSLGSPRRETQYF.

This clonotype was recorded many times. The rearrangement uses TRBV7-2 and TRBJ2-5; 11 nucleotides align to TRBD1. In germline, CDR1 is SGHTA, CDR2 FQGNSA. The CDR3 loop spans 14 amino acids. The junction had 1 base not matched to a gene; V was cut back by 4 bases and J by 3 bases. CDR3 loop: CASSWTGGEETQYF. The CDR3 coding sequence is TGTGCCAGCAGCTGGACAGGGGGCGAAGAGACCCAGTACTTC.

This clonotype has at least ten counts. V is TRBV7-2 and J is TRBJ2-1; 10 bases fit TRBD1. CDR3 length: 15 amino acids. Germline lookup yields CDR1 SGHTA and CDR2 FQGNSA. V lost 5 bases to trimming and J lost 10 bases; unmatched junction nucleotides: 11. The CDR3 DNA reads TGTGCCAGCAGCAAAACCCCCGGGACAGGGGCCGAGCAGTTCTTC. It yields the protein CASSKTPGTGAEQFF.

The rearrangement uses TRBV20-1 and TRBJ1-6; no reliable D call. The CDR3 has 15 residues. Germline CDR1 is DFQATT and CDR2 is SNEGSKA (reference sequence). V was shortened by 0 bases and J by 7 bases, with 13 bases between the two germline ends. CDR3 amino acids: CSARDPLDGNSPLHF. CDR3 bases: TGCAGTGCTAGAGACCCCTTGGATGGGAATTCACCCCTCCACTTT.

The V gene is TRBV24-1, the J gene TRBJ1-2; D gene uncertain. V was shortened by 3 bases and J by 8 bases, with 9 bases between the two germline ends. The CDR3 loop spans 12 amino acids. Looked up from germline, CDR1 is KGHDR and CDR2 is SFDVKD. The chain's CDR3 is CATSDHVGGYTF. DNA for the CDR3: TGTGCCACCAGTGATCATGTTGGGGGCTACACCTTC.

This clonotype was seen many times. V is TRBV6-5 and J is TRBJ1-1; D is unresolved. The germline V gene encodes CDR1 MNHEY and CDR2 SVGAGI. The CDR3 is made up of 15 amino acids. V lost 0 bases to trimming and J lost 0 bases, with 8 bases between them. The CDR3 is CASSYSNTLNTEAFF. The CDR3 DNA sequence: TGTGCCAGCAGTTACTCCAACACTTTGAACACTGAAGCTTTCTTT.

DNA of the CDR3: TGTGCCAGCAGTGGGACTAGCGGGAGTGACTACGAGCAGTACTTC. This encodes CASSGTSGSDYEQYF. The chain is built from TRBV6-2 or TRBV6-3 and TRBJ2-7; the match to TRBD2 covers 14 bases. This CDR3 is 15 amino acids long. CDR1 MNHEY and CDR2 SVGEGT come from the germline V gene. V lost 5 bases, J lost 3 bases, and 3 bases stayed unmatched.

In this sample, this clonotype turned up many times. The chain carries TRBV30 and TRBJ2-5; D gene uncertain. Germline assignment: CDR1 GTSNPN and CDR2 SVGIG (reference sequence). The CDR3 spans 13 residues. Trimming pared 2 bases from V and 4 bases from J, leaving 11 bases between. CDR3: CAWSLKGPETQYF. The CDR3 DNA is TGTGCCTGGAGTCTCAAGGGTCCAGAGACCCAGTACTTC.

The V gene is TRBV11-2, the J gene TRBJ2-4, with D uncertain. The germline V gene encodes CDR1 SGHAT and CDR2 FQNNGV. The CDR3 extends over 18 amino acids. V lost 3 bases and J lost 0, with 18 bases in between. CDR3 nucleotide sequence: TGTGCCAGCAGCTTGGTCAGTCCGCGCTTACTAGCCAAAAACATTCAGTACTTC. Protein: CASSLVSPRLLAKNIQYF.

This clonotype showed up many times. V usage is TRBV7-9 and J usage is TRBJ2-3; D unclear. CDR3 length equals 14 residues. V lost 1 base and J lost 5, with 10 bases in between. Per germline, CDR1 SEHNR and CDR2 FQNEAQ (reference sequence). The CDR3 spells CASSLGIGRDTQYF. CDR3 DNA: TGTGCCAGCAGCTTAGGTATAGGGCGAGATACGCAGTATTTT.